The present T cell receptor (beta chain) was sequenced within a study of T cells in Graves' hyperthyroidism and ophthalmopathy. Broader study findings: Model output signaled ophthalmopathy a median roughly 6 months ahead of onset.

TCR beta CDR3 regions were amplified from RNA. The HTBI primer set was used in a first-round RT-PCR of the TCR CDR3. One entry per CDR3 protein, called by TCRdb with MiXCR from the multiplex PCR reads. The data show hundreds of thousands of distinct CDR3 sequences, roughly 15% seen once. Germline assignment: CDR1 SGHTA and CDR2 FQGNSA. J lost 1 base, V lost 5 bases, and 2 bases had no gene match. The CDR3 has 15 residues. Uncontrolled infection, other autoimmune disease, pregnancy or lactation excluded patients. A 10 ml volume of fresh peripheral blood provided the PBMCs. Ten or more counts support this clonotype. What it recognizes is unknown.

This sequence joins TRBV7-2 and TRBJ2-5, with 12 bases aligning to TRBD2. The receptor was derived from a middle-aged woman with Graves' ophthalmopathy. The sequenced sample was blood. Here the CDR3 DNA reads TGTGCCAGCAGCCGGACTAGCGGGGCCCAAGAGACCCAGTACTTC. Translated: CASSRTSGAQETQYF.